One and the same sample provided the 22 T cell receptor beta chains below, sequenced in a study of Graves' ophthalmopathy and Graves' hyperthyroidism. The authors amplified TCR beta CDR3 regions from RNA transcripts. Second-round multiplex PCR came after first-round RT-PCR with HTBI primers. TCRdb itself ran the multiplex PCR reads through MiXCR, one entry per CDR3 protein. The sample holds roughly 1.1 million distinct CDR3 sequences, roughly two fifths seen once. Sample: peripheral blood or thyroid tissue (not recorded which). The receptors come from an adult man with Graves' hyperthyroidism.

The chain couples TRBV29-1 to TRBJ2-6; TRBD1 aligns across 8 bases. The length of the CDR3 is 16 residues. Germline V gives CDR1 SQVTM, CDR2 ANQGSEA. The V segment lost 5 bases and the J segment 0 bases; nucleotides outside the gene matches: 6. Here the CDR3 reads CSVRTGRSSGANVLTF. CDR3 DNA: TGCAGCGTTCGGACAGGGAGAAGCTCTGGGGCCAACGTCCTGACTTTC.

This chain connects TRBV7-8 to TRBJ2-2, with D possibly being TRBD1 or TRBD2 (5 bases each). The CDR3 consists of 19 residues. Trimming took 0 bases from V and 4 from J, leaving 21 bases between them. Per the germline V gene, CDR1 is SGHVS and CDR2 is FQNEAQ. CDR3 coding DNA: TGTGCCAGCAGCTTAGCGATTCTGAAGGGGAGTTACGCCACCGGGGAGCTGTTTTTT. This encodes CASSLAILKGSYATGELFF.

On this clonotype: This may arise from a read error, as a much more abundant clone is one base away. This chain uses TRBV20-1 with TRBJ1-1, with D unresolved. This CDR3 has 14 amino acids. Germline CDR1 reads DFQATT; CDR2 reads SNEGSKA (reference sequence). CDR3 protein: CSARSNELNTEASF. CDR3 DNA sequence: TGCAGTGCTAGATCTAATGAGCTAAACACTGAAGCTTCCTTT.

V usage is TRBV7-6 and J usage is TRBJ2-7, with TRBD1 matching over 11 bases. Germline V gives CDR1 SGHVS, CDR2 FNYEAQ. The CDR3 runs to 15 residues. Germline trimming cut 5 bases from V and 5 bases from J; bases unmatched to any gene: 8. The CDR3 region has the DNA TGTGCCAGCAGCCCGCGGACAGGGGGCTACAACGAGCAGTACTTC. It codes for CASSPRTGGYNEQYF. The whole variable domain, remainder taken from reference TRBV7-6 and TRBJ2-7, is GAGVSQSPRYKVTKRGQDVALRCDPISGHVSLYWYRQALGQGPEFLTYFNYEAQQDKSGLPNDRFSAERPEGSISTLTIQRTEQRDSAMYRCASSPRTGGYNEQYFGPGTRLTVT.

The sample holds many counts of this clonotype. The V and J genes are TRBV19 and TRBJ1-2; the match to TRBD1 covers 10 bases. The V segment lost 11 bases and the J segment 6 bases; nucleotides outside the gene matches: 15. The CDR3 consists of 15 residues. From germline, CDR1 is LNHDA and CDR2 SQIVND (reference sequence). This chain's CDR3 is CAVRSGTGAWDGYTF. CDR3 nucleotide sequence: TGTGCCGTTCGCTCCGGGACAGGGGCTTGGGATGGCTACACCTTC.

This clonotype was observed a handful of times. The chain couples TRBV27 to TRBJ2-5, with 7 positions matching TRBD2. V shed 2 bases and J 4 bases; nucleotides not matched to a gene: 4. The germline V gene encodes CDR1 MNHEY and CDR2 SMNVEV (reference sequence). This CDR3 is 14 amino acids long. In DNA, the CDR3 is TGTGCCAGCAGTTTAAGACTAGCCTCAGAGACCCAGTACTTC. Its protein is CASSLRLASETQYF.

The J gene is TRBJ2-3, the V gene TRBV7-6; weak D call: TRBD2 (7 bases). Germline-derived CDR1 and CDR2 are SGHVS and FNYEAQ. V lost 4 bases and J lost 2, with 13 bases in between. The CDR3 length is 15 residues. The CDR3 here is CASSSQGGYTDTQYF. The CDR3, as DNA: TGTGCCAGCAGCTCACAGGGAGGGTACACAGATACGCAGTATTTT.

This clonotype was observed at least ten times. The chain employs TRBV7-8 and TRBJ1-2; 8 nucleotides match TRBD1. CDR1 SGHVS and CDR2 FQNEAQ come from the germline V gene. The CDR3 contains 14 residues. V trimming: 1 base; J trimming: 7 bases; junction bases outside the gene matches: 5. The CDR3 protein is CASSLGGRGLGYTF. CDR3 nucleotides: TGTGCCAGCAGCTTAGGGGGCAGGGGGCTTGGCTACACCTTC.

The V gene is TRBV12-3 or TRBV12-4, the J gene TRBJ1-5; weak D call: TRBD1 (5 bases). The length of the CDR3 is 15 residues. Trimming shortened V by 4 bases and J by 0 bases, and 10 bases separated the two germline ends. In nucleotides, the CDR3 is TGTGCCAGCAGTTACTTCCAGGGTAGCAATCAGCCCCAGCATTTT. This sequence encodes CASSYFQGSNQPQHF.

This chain connects TRBV20-1 to TRBJ1-5, with 10 bases that match TRBD1. V lost 3 bases to trimming and J lost 4 bases; unmatched junction nucleotides: 6. Per the germline V gene, CDR1 is DFQATT and CDR2 is SNEGSKA (reference sequence). This CDR3 region has 15 residues. CDR3 DNA sequence: TGCAGTGCTAGGGATCCGGGACAGGGGAATCAGCCCCAGCATTTT. Encoded protein: CSARDPGQGNQPQHF.

V is TRBV12-3 or TRBV12-4 and J is TRBJ1-2; TRBD1 aligns across 10 bases. With 6 bases clipped from V and 12 bases from J, the junction kept 16 bases outside the gene matches. This CDR3 is built from 15 residues. CDR3 region: CASSPGQGVFGGNTF. CDR3 bases: TGTGCCAGCAGCCCTGGACAGGGGGTATTCGGCGGAAACACCTTC.

This clonotype showed up many times. The chain recombines TRBV12-3 or TRBV12-4 with TRBJ1-1; 8 nucleotides match TRBD1. With V trimmed by 2 bases and J by 7 bases, 3 bases remained unmatched. The CDR3 totals 13 residues. The CDR3, as DNA: TGTGCCAGCAGTTTATACAGGGGGGTTGAAGCTTTCTTT. Translating gives CASSLYRGVEAFF.

This chain joins TRBV30 and TRBJ1-6; 9 bases map to TRBD1. V lost 8 bases to trimming and J lost 8 bases; unmatched junction nucleotides: 10. The CDR3 consists of 14 residues. In germline, CDR1 is GTSNPN, CDR2 SVGIG (reference sequence). CDR3 protein: CAGTPGQGHSPLHF. CDR3 bases: TGTGCCGGAACTCCGGGACAGGGACATTCACCCCTCCACTTT.

In the case of this clonotype: One junction end disagrees with the germline gene, perhaps due to a read error. The chain has TRBV4-1 and TRBJ2-7; a possible D gene is TRBD1 (6 bases). The CDR3 is made up of 16 amino acids. The V gene's germline CDR1 is MGHRA and CDR2 YSYEKL. This chain's CDR3 is CASSQSRGRGGYEQYF. The CDR3 DNA reads TGTGCCAGCAGCCAATCTCGCGGAAGAGGGGGCTACGAGCAGTACTTC.

V is TRBV2 and J is TRBJ2-3; D is undetermined. Between the trimmed V and J ends, which lost 2 bases and 2 bases, there was a span of 5 bases. Germline values: CDR1 SNHLY, CDR2 FYNNEI. This CDR3 is 13 amino acids long. The CDR3 sequence is CASSEWNTDTQYF. CDR3 DNA sequence: TGTGCCAGCAGTGAATGGAACACAGATACGCAGTATTTT.

The table lists this clonotype with many counts. The chain employs TRBV11-2 and TRBJ2-7; D call uncertain. The CDR3 totals 15 residues. Trimming shortened V by 0 bases and J by 2 bases, and 11 bases separated the two germline ends. CDR1 is SGHAT, CDR2 FQNNGV, per germline. The CDR3 region has the DNA TGTGCCAGCAGCTTAGACAGAGGACCCACCTACGAGCAGTACTTC. As protein: CASSLDRGPTYEQYF.

As for this clonotype: It may be a read error: a sequence one base away is much more abundant. The rearrangement joins TRBV9 to TRBJ2-5; 8 bases align to TRBD1. Germline V lookup: CDR1 SGDLS, CDR2 YYNGEE. Trimming took 0 bases from V and 5 from J; bases not matched to a gene: 6. CDR3 size: 15 residues. The CDR3 region is CASSVGQGRCETQYF. The CDR3 coding sequence is TGTGCCAGCAGCGTAGGACAGGGGCGATGCGAGACCCAGTACTTC.

This clonotype was counted many times. The V and J genes are TRBV9 and TRBJ1-2; D not certain. The V and J ends lost 0 bases and 2 bases respectively, with 11 bases between them. Germline CDR1 is SGDLS and CDR2 is YYNGEE. This CDR3 spans 15 amino acids. CDR3: CASSVDPTPNYGYTF. CDR3 coding DNA: TGTGCCAGCAGCGTAGATCCGACACCCAACTATGGCTACACCTTC.

V usage is TRBV29-1 and J usage is TRBJ1-2; the D is unclear. Germline values: CDR1 SQVTM, CDR2 ANQGSEA. This CDR3 contains 14 residues. The CDR3 spells CASSATPRFYGYTF. The CDR3 bases are TGCGCCAGCAGCGCTACCCCCAGGTTCTATGGCTACACCTTC.

This clonotype was found once. The V and J genes are TRBV25-1 and TRBJ1-2; 8 nucleotides match TRBD1. The germline gives CDR1 MGHDK, CDR2 SYGVNS. Germline trimming cut 3 bases from V and 2 bases from J; bases unmatched to any gene: 5. The CDR3 consists of 15 residues. CDR3 sequence (DNA): TGTGCCAGCAGTGACGCTCGGACAGGGAACTATGGCTACACCTTC. Translated: CASSDARTGNYGYTF.

The chain links TRBV15 to TRBJ1-5, with D tentatively TRBD1 (6 bases). Germline V lookup: CDR1 LNHNV, CDR2 YYDKDF (reference sequence). The CDR3 totals 17 residues. Trimming removed 1 base from V and 7 bases from J, with 20 bases in between. DNA for the CDR3: TGTGCCACCAGCAGAGTGGCAGGAACGGGACAACACCAGCCCCAGCATTTT. This codes for CATSRVAGTGQHQPQHF.

V usage is TRBV27 and J usage is TRBJ2-5; a weak D match, TRBD1 (6 bases). Germline lookup yields CDR1 MNHEY and CDR2 SMNVEV (reference sequence). Trimming shortened V by 4 bases and J by 2 bases, and 11 bases separated the two germline ends. This CDR3 has 14 residues. As DNA, the CDR3 is TGTGCCAGCAGTTCAGGGGTCGGGCAAGAGACCCAGTACTTC. As protein: CASSSGVGQETQYF.